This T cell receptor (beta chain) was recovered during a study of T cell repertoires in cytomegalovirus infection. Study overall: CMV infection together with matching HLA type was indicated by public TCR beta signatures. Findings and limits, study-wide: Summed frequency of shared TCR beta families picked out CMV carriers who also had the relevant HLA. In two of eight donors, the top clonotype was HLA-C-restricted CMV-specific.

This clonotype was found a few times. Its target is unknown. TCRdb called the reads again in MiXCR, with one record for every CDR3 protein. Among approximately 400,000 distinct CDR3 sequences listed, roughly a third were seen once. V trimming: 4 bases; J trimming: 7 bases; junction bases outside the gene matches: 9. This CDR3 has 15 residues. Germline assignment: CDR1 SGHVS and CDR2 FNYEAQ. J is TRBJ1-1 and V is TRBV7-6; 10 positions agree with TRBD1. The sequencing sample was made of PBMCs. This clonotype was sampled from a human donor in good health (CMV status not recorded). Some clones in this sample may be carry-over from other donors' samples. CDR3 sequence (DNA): TGTGCCAGCAGCTCCCCGGACAGGGGGTCGGTTGAAGCTTTCTTT. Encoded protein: CASSSPDRGSVEAFF.